This record looks at one T cell receptor (beta chain) sequence and its context. This sample was taken from a study of blood T cell repertoires in COVID-19. The wider study: Specimens from acute and convalescent COVID-19 originated in the United States, Italy and Spain.

V lost 4 bases to trimming and J lost 2 bases, with 23 bases between them. Germline values: CDR1 KGHDR, CDR2 SFDVKD. The CDR3 sequence is 18 residues long. In the authors' workflow: Researchers report that nucleated cell counts were estimated from reference gene primer amplification. Data came from immunoSEQ multiplex PCR; TCRdb stores just in-frame clones and leaves some out. V and J calls and clone size come straight from that table; D and trimming were deduced from the DNA. In the table there are under 75,000 clones, over 70% of which are singletons. The sequence was collected from a man aged 65 to 79 who had recovered from COVID-19. The sequenced sample consisted of peripheral blood. The J gene is TRBJ2-7, the V gene TRBV24-1; TRBD1 is a possible D gene (6 bases). Here the CDR3 DNA reads TGTGCCACCAGTGACTATAAGCCCGGCAGGGGCATTACCTACGAGCAGTACTTC. Encoded protein: CATSDYKPGRGITYEQYF.